Listed below are T cell receptor beta chains from one sample, sequenced in a study of regulatory T cells in long-lasting Graves disease. TCRdb reanalysed the multiplex PCR reads using MiXCR and keeps one entry per CDR3 protein. The data contain roughly 420,000 distinct CDR3 sequences, 16% of them singletons. These data are also associated with another study on T cells in Graves' hyperthyroidism and ophthalmopathy.

The sequencing here drew on peripheral blood mononuclear cells (PBMCs), taken at new diagnosis, from a patient treated with antithyroid drugs. The receptors shown here come from a woman aged 18 to 35 with Graves disease. Each CDR3 is given with its conserved first and last residue. D genes are given only for firm matches. Some rows have no size entry. The others give once, few or many, or a class for an expanded clone.

J gene | V gene | D gene | clone size | CDR3 protein | CDR3 DNA
TRBJ2-2 | TRBV7-3 | . | . | CASSLYVAANTGELFF | TGTGCCAGCAGCTTATATGTAGCGGCGAACACCGGGGAGCTGTTTTTT
TRBJ1-2 | TRBV12-5 | . | . | CASARGELLRDYTF | TGTGCTAGTGCTCGGGGGGAGCTGCTGAGAGACTACACCTTC
TRBJ1-2 | TRBV20-1 | . | many | CSAQQGNYGYTF | TGCAGTGCCCAACAGGGTAACTATGGCTACACCTTC
TRBJ2-1 | TRBV27 | TRBD2 | many | CASSFTGGGLAYYYNEQFF | TGTGCCAGCAGTTTTACTGGGGGGGGACTAGCGTATTACTACAATGAGCAGTTCTTC
TRBJ1-5 | TRBV5-6 | . | . | CASSFGRVGEGSNQPQHF | TGTGCCAGCAGCTTTGGACGCGTTGGGGAAGGTTCCAATCAGCCCCAGCATTTT
TRBJ2-5 | TRBV4-2 | . | . | CASSQALSSYNEQYF | TGTGCCAGCAGCCAAGCCCTTAGCTCCTACAATGAGCAGTACTTC
TRBJ2-1 | TRBV24-1 | . | . | CATSGDQLGRNEQFF | TGTGCCACCAGTGGGGACCAGCTAGGGCGCAATGAGCAGTTCTTC
TRBJ2-2 | TRBV28 | . | few | CASSLYEGAGGELFF | TGTGCCAGCAGTTTATACGAGGGAGCAGGCGGGGAGCTGTTTTTT
TRBJ2-7 | TRBV29-1 | . | few | CSVPGRDSSYEQYF | TGCAGCGTCCCTGGGAGGGACAGCTCCTACGAGCAGTACTTC
TRBJ2-5 | TRBV20-1 | . | few | CSARGTVLWTQYF | TGCAGTGCTAGAGGGACAGTGCTATGGACCCAGTACTTC
TRBJ1-1 | TRBV7-9 | . | many | CASSLLQNTEAFF | TGTGCCAGCAGCTTACTCCAAAACACTGAAGCTTTCTTT
TRBJ1-1 | TRBV28 | . | . | CASRFLGAGADTEAFF | TGTGCCAGCAGATTCCTCGGCGCGGGGGCGGACACTGAAGCTTTCTTT
TRBJ2-3 | TRBV14 | TRBD2 | many | CASSQDWRLAASTDTQYF | TGTGCCAGCAGCCAAGATTGGCGACTAGCGGCTAGCACAGATACGCAGTATTTT